Described below is a single TCR beta chain sequence and its context. No antigen is known for it. MiXCR, run by TCRdb on the reads, gives a single entry per CDR3 protein. The sample contains 400,000 to 550,000 distinct CDR3 sequences, about 11% of which appear only once. The record originates from a study of T cell repertoires in cytomegalovirus infection. General study points: Clonotype analysis showed dominance of the ex vivo response by HLA-C-restricted CMV-specific TCR beta clonotypes.

CDR3 size: 15 residues. Trimming left V 1 base short and J 3 bases short, with 10 bases between. The V gene's germline CDR1 is SGHDN and CDR2 FVKESK. V is TRBV14 and J is TRBJ1-5; D may be TRBD1 (6 bases). The clonotype comes from a human donor in good health (CMV status not recorded). Some clones in this sample may be carry-over from other donors' samples. Sequenced sample: PBMCs. The CDR3 sequence: CASSQGGTINQPQHF. DNA of the CDR3: TGTGCCAGCAGCCAAGGGGGGACAATCAATCAGCCCCAGCATTTT.